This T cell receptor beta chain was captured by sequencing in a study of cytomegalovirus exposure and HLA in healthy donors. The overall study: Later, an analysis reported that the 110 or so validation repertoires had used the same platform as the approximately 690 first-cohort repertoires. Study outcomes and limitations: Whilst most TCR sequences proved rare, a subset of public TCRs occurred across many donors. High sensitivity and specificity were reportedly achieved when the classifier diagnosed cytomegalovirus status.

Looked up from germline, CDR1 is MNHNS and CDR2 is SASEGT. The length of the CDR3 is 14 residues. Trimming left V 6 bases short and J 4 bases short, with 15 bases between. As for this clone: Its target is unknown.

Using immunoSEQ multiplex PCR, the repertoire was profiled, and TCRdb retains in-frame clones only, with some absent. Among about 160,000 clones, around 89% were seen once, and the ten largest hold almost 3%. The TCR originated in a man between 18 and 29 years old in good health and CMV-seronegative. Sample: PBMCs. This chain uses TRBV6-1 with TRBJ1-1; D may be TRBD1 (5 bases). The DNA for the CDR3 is TGTGCCAGCAGCAAAACGGGGGGTAGCACTGAAGCTTTCTTT. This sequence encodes CASSKTGGSTEAFF.